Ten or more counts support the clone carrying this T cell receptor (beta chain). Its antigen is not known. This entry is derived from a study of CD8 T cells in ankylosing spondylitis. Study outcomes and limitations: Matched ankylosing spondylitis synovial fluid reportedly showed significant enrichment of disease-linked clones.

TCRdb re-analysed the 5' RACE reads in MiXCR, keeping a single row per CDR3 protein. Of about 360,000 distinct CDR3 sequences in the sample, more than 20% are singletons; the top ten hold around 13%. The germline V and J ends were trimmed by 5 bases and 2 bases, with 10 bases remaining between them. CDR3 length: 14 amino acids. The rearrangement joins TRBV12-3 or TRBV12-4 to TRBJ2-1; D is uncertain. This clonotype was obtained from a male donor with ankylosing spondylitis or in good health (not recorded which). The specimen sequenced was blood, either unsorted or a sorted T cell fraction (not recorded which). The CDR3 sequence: CASSIVGTYNEQFF. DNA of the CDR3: TGTGCCAGCAGTATTGTGGGAACCTACAATGAGCAGTTCTTC.